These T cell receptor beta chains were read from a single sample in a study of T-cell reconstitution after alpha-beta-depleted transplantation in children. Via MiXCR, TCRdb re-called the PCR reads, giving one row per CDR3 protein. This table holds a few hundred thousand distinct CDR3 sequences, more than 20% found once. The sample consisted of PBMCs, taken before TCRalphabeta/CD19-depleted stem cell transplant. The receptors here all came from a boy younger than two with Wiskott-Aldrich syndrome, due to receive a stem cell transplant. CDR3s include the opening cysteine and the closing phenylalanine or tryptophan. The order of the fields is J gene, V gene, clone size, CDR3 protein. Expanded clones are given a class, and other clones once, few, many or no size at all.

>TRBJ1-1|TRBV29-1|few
CSVERTGGSEAFF
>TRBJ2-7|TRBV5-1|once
CASTRDSRSYEQYF
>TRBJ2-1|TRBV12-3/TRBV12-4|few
CASSQLADLRGNEQFF
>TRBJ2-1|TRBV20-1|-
CSAELAGEYEQFF
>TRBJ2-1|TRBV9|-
CASSVAGPPTQNEQFF
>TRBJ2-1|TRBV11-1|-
CASSGGSASGRTSYNEQFF
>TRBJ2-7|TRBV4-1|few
CASSHPGLAGRSYEQYF
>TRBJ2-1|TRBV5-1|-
CASTKRGGFSYNEQFF
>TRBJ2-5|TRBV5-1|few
CASSLASYGETQYF
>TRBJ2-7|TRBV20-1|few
CSWSGRKQYF
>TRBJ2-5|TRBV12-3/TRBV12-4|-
CASRRAGIQGQETQYF
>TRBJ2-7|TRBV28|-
CASSPPGTLTYEQYF
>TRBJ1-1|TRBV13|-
CASSQMRTEAFF
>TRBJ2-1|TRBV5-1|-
CASSLVGGVDEQFF
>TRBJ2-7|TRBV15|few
CATSRGPQVREQYF
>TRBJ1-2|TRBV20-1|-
CSAAEGVVYGYTF
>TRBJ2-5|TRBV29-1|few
CSVSVAGGPGTQYF
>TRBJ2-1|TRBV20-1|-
CSARRLADAYNEQFF
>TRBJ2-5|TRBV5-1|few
CASSFAQRGETQYF
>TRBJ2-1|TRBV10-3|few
CAIRPSRGLNEQFF
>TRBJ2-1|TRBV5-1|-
CASSPRTSGSTSDQFF
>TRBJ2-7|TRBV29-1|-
CSVGDRTGAFYEQYF
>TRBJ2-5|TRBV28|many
CASSRGGEETQYF
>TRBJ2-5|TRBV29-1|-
CSVHGSSGRIGTQYF
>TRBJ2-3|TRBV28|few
CASSLLGGSNTDTQYF
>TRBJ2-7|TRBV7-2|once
CASSSFSSSYEQYF
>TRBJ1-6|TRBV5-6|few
CASSGPGQKNSPLHF
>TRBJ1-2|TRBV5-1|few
CASSYRQGLASNGYTF
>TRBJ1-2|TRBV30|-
CACDTGSHGYTF
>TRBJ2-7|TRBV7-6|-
CASSLVGSGSSYEQYF
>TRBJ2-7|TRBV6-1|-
CASIRSPLGQGAYEQYF
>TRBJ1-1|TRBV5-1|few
CASSFTAINTEAFF
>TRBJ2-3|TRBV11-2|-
CASSRTSGRDTQYF
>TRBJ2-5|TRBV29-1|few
CSVIVHSGETQYF
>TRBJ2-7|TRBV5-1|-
CASSLGLAGNSYEQYF
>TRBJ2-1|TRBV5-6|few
CASSVIGLAGNEQFF
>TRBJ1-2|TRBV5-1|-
CASSFRPGQNYGYTF
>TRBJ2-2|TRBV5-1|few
CASSLRRESAYTGELFF
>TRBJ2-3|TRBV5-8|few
CASSDGLRGSTDTQYF
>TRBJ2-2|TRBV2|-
CASCSSLVGRTGELFF